The 25 T cell receptor beta chains reported below all come from one sample, sequenced in a study of T cells after yellow fever vaccination. Each CDR3 protein is one row after TCRdb ran MiXCR on the 5' RACE reads. In the table there are 500,000 to 650,000 distinct CDR3 sequences, approximately 12% of which are singletons. Here the sequenced sample was PBMCs, taken on the day of the yellow fever booster vaccination. These receptors came from a man aged 25 to 40 who received the YFV17D yellow fever vaccine.

Ten or more counts support this clonotype. The J gene is TRBJ2-1, the V gene TRBV15, with 13 bases fitting TRBD2. The CDR3 loop spans 14 amino acids. Germline V gene sequence: CDR1 LNHNV, CDR2 YYDKDF (reference sequence). The V gene end was trimmed by 6 bases and the J gene end by 6 bases; junction bases not matched to a gene: 2. The CDR3 nucleotides read TGTGCCACCAGGACTAGCGGGAGGATCAATGAGCAGTTCTTC. Translation: CATRTSGRINEQFF.

This clonotype was recorded a few times. CDR3 sequence (DNA): TGCAGTGCTGCAACTCGACTAGCCCTCGGGCAAGAGACCCAGTACTTC. It yields the protein CSAATRLALGQETQYF. The chain carries TRBV20-1 and TRBJ2-5; 7 positions agree with TRBD2. The ends lost 5 bases at V and 2 bases at J; junction bases unmatched: 14. Germline V gene lookup returns CDR1 DFQATT and CDR2 SNEGSKA (reference sequence). This CDR3 has 16 amino acids.

The V gene is TRBV5-1, the J gene TRBJ2-5, with D perhaps matching TRBD1 or TRBD2 (5 bases each). Germline CDR1 reads SGHRS; CDR2 reads YFSETQ. Trimming stripped 5 bases from V and 5 bases from J, with 13 bases between. The CDR3 contains 13 residues. The CDR3 loop reads CASRTGTIETQYF. Here the CDR3 DNA reads TGCGCCAGCAGGACCGGGACGATCGAGACCCAGTACTTC.

The V and J genes are TRBV7-2 and TRBJ2-5; D is perhaps TRBD1 or TRBD2 (5 bases each). The germline V gene has CDR1 SGHTA and CDR2 FQGNSA. The CDR3 totals 15 residues. Trimming pared 5 bases from V and 5 bases from J, leaving 18 bases between. Here the CDR3 DNA reads TGTGCCAGCAGCCCTGCGCCGGGACCCTTGGAGACCCAGTACTTC. The encoded protein is CASSPAPGPLETQYF.

Only a few counts were recorded for this clonotype. The chain is built from TRBV25-1 and TRBJ1-1; 10 nucleotides agree with TRBD1. The CDR3 length is 16 residues. With 5 bases clipped from V and 5 bases from J, the junction kept 11 bases outside the gene matches. Per germline, CDR1 MGHDK and CDR2 SYGVNS. CDR3 DNA: TGTGCCAGCAGTCACAACCCGACAGGGGGCGGGACTGAAGCTTTCTTT. Translated, it gives CASSHNPTGGGTEAFF.

This clonotype was seen more than once but under ten times. The genes are TRBV11-2 and TRBJ2-1; D possibly corresponds to TRBD1 (5 bases). Trimming shortened V by 3 bases and J by 4 bases, and 10 bases separated the two germline ends. Looked up from germline, CDR1 is SGHAT and CDR2 is FQNNGV. The CDR3 runs 14 residues. CDR3: CASSLRQIYNEQFF. CDR3 nucleotides: TGTGCCAGCAGCTTGCGACAGATATACAATGAGCAGTTCTTC.

The chain links TRBV13 to TRBJ2-1; 7 bases are shared with TRBD1. This CDR3 contains 15 residues. Germline values: CDR1 PRHDT, CDR2 FYEKMQ (reference sequence). J was trimmed by 2 bases and V by 5 bases; bases with no gene match: 6. The CDR3 loop reads CASSPDRVTYNEQFF. Written as DNA, the CDR3 is TGTGCCAGCAGCCCAGACAGGGTAACCTACAATGAGCAGTTCTTC.

This clonotype was observed a handful of times. The chain joins TRBV29-1 to TRBJ2-3; 8 positions match TRBD2. V was clipped by 6 bases and J by 4 bases; unmatched bases: 9. This CDR3 has 14 amino acids. Per germline, CDR1 SQVTM and CDR2 ANQGSEA. CDR3 sequence: CSVGGAGVPDTQYF. CDR3 nucleotides: TGCAGCGTCGGGGGGGCGGGAGTCCCAGATACGCAGTATTTT.

This clonotype turned up a few times. The chain combines TRBV29-1 with TRBJ2-3, with 7 bases aligning to TRBD2. CDR3 length: 15 amino acids. V lost 4 bases and J lost 3; bases outside the gene matches: 10. CDR1 and CDR2 (germline): SQVTM, ANQGSEA. This chain's CDR3 is CSVVRPREVTDTQYF. The CDR3 nucleotides read TGCAGCGTTGTTCGCCCCCGGGAGGTAACAGATACGCAGTATTTT.

The chain carries TRBV5-1 and TRBJ2-4; the D is unclear. Trimming removed 0 bases at V and 3 bases at J, with 4 bases between. CDR3 size: 13 residues. CDR1 is SGHRS, CDR2 YFSETQ, per germline. The CDR3 protein is CASSLDIKNIQYF. The DNA of the CDR3 is TGCGCCAGCAGCTTGGACATCAAAAACATTCAGTACTTC.

This clonotype occurred a few times. One end of the junction is discordant with germline, which a read error may explain. The CDR3 DNA reads as TGCGCCAGCAGCTCGGACAGGGCTTACGGGCAGTACTTC. Translating it yields CASSSDRAYGQYF. This chain uses TRBV5-1 with TRBJ2-7, with 8 bases matching TRBD1. Germline loops: CDR1 SGHRS, CDR2 YFSETQ. There are 13 residues in the CDR3.

This sequence joins TRBV29-1 and TRBJ2-1; TRBD2 might be the D (6 bases). The CDR3 spans 16 residues. Trimming stripped 8 bases from V and 0 bases from J, with 20 bases between. Germline V gives CDR1 SQVTM, CDR2 ANQGSEA. CDR3 nucleotide sequence: TGCAGCTTAACCTCCGGGACTCACATCTCCTACAATGAGCAGTTCTTC. It is translated as CSLTSGTHISYNEQFF.

The chain links TRBV29-1 to TRBJ1-1; D call uncertain. The CDR3 has 13 amino acids. Trimming took off 6 bases at V and 0 bases at J, with 11 bases between the two ends. Per germline, CDR1 SQVTM and CDR2 ANQGSEA. CDR3 sequence: CSVRVEVNTEAFF. CDR3 DNA sequence: TGCAGCGTGCGGGTAGAGGTGAACACTGAAGCTTTCTTT.

The chain recombines TRBV13 with TRBJ1-2; D unclear. This CDR3 has 14 amino acids. Trimming removed 1 base from V and 5 bases from J, with 11 bases in between. Per germline, CDR1 PRHDT and CDR2 FYEKMQ (reference sequence). The CDR3 coding sequence is TGTGCCAGCAGCTTAGAGGCCAGTTGGTATGGCTACACCTTC. Its protein product is CASSLEASWYGYTF.

J is TRBJ2-7 and V is TRBV24-1; no clear D gene. The CDR3 has 11 residues. Per the germline V gene, CDR1 is KGHDR and CDR2 is SFDVKD. The ends were cut back, 9 bases at V and 5 bases at J, with 10 bases in the middle. The CDR3 nucleotides are TGTGCCACCGGGAACGAAAACGAGCAGTACTTC. Residues: CATGNENEQYF.

The V and J genes are TRBV6-2 or TRBV6-3 and TRBJ1-5; tentatively, D is TRBD1 (5 bases). Germline V gene lookup returns CDR1 MNHEY and CDR2 SVGEGT. This CDR3 is built from 14 residues. Trimming pared 7 bases from V and 0 bases from J, leaving 10 bases between. CDR3 DNA sequence: TGTGCCAGCAATGGGGGGTATAGCAATCAGCCCCAGCATTTT. As protein: CASNGGYSNQPQHF.

This clonotype was detected many times. The chain is built from TRBV7-9 and TRBJ2-7; 8 nucleotides match TRBD1. The CDR3 is made up of 14 amino acids. Germline assignment: CDR1 SEHNR and CDR2 FQNEAQ (reference sequence). Unmatched junction bases numbered 5, after V lost 5 bases and J lost 2 bases. The CDR3 sequence: CASSPDRGAYEQYF. The CDR3 nucleotides read TGTGCCAGCAGCCCTGACAGGGGAGCCTACGAGCAGTACTTC.

This clonotype was detected a few times. The chain couples TRBV6-2 or TRBV6-3 to TRBJ2-1; TRBD2 is a possible D gene (7 bases). V dropped 8 bases and J dropped 4 bases, with 21 bases sitting between them. CDR1 and CDR2 from the germline V gene are MNHEY and SVGEGT. CDR3 length: 16 amino acids. The CDR3 protein is CASLGGRTRPYNEQFF. DNA of the CDR3: TGTGCCAGCCTAGGGGGTAGGACTAGACCATACAATGAGCAGTTCTTC.

The rearrangement joins TRBV20-1 to TRBJ2-5, with D unclear. Trimming stripped 3 bases from V and 0 bases from J, with 5 bases between. Germline V gene data show CDR1 as DFQATT and CDR2 as SNEGSKA (reference sequence). This CDR3 has 12 amino acids. CDR3 amino acids: CSARIHQETQYF. The CDR3 DNA is TGCAGTGCTAGGATACACCAAGAGACCCAGTACTTC.

This clonotype came up a few times. The chain carries TRBV6-2 or TRBV6-3 and TRBJ2-7, with 8 bases identical to TRBD2. Unmatched junction bases numbered 7, after V lost 3 bases and J lost 3 bases. This CDR3 region has 15 residues. Germline CDR1 reads MNHEY; CDR2 reads SVGEGT. CDR3 sequence reads: CASSYRSAGGYEQYF. CDR3 DNA sequence: TGTGCCAGCAGTTATCGGTCGGCGGGGGGCTACGAGCAGTACTTC.

The CDR3 DNA is TGTGCCAGCACGCCGACTAGCGCGACCTACGAGCAGTACTTC. Translation: CASTPTSATYEQYF. The chain has TRBV7-2 and TRBJ2-7; 8 nucleotides line up with TRBD2. Germline trimming cut 7 bases from V and 2 bases from J; bases unmatched to any gene: 7. The germline V gene encodes CDR1 SGHTA and CDR2 FQGNSA. The CDR3 covers 14 residues.

The J gene is TRBJ2-7, the V gene TRBV6-5, with D uncertain. Trimming stripped 2 bases from V and 2 bases from J, with 13 bases between. The CDR3 extends over 15 amino acids. The germline CDR1 and CDR2 sequences are MNHEY and SVGAGI. The CDR3 nucleotides read TGTGCCAGCAGTTACGGTCACGACCAAACCTACGAGCAGTACTTC. It encodes CASSYGHDQTYEQYF.

This clonotype has a handful of counts. The chain uses TRBV28 and TRBJ2-1; 10 bases line up with TRBD2. J gave up 10 bases and V 2 bases, and 5 bases lay outside the gene matches. The CDR3 runs to 14 residues. Germline values: CDR1 MDHEN, CDR2 SYDVKM. CDR3 sequence reads: CASSLAGLAAEQFF. The CDR3 DNA reads as TGTGCCAGCAGTTTAGCAGGACTAGCGGCGGAGCAGTTCTTC.

This clonotype was found a few times. This sequence joins TRBV5-1 and TRBJ2-1; 8 bases line up with TRBD2. Germline CDR1 SGHRS, CDR2 YFSETQ. V shed 5 bases and J 5 bases; nucleotides not matched to a gene: 12. The CDR3 length is 16 residues. In nucleotides, the CDR3 is TGCGCCAGCAGTCCTTTGGGGAGCGGGGGAAACAATGAGCAGTTCTTC. Its translation: CASSPLGSGGNNEQFF. Filled out from reference TRBV5-1 and TRBJ2-1, the complete variable domain reads KAGVTQTPRYLIKTRGQQVTLSCSPISGHRSVSWYQQTPGQGLQFLFEYFSETQRNKGNFPGRFSGRQFSNSRSEMNVSTLELGDSALYLCASSPLGSGGNNEQFFGPGTRLTVL.

The chain uses TRBV6-1 and TRBJ2-7; TRBD2 might be the D (6 bases). The CDR3 has 13 residues. Germline CDR1 and CDR2: MNHNS and SASEGT. Trimming took off 2 bases at V and 7 bases at J, with 12 bases between the two ends. The CDR3 nucleotides read TGTGCCAGCAGTGAAACGGGGGTAGGAGAGCAGTACTTC. It codes for CASSETGVGEQYF.